The 11 T cell receptor beta chains below were found in one sample sequenced in a study of T-cell reconstitution after alpha-beta-depleted transplantation in children. Construction of the TCRbeta library involved unique molecular identifiers. One entry per CDR3 protein results from TCRdb running MiXCR on the PCR reads. The table lists 200,000 to 250,000 distinct CDR3 sequences, about a tenth of them singletons. The sample consisted of PBMCs from the stem cell graft donor, taken from the stem cell graft. The origin of the receptors is a human donor who donated a stem cell graft to a child with acute lymphoblastic leukemia.

This clonotype is a singleton in its sample. A much larger clone sits a single nucleotide away, making a read error possible. A read error is likely, as this CDR3 ends without the conserved phenylalanine or tryptophan. The gene calls are TRBV29-1 and TRBJ2-3; 8 bases map to TRBD1. There are 13 residues in the CDR3. Germline V gene lookup returns CDR1 SQVTM and CDR2 ANQGSEA. Trimming at V came to 6 bases and at J to 3 bases, leaving 5 bases not matched to a gene. The CDR3 DNA follows: TGCAGCGTGACAGGGGATTTGACAGATACGCAGTATATT. Amino acids: CSVTGDLTDTQYI.

The chain employs TRBV20-1 and TRBJ1-2; D gene unclear. The CDR3 loop spans 13 amino acids. V was clipped by 5 bases and J by 1 base, with 11 bases between them. Germline assignment: CDR1 DFQATT and CDR2 SNEGSKA (reference sequence). CDR3 bases: TGCAGTGCTCCCGAAGAAGTTAACTATGGCTACACCTTC. This encodes CSAPEEVNYGYTF.

This rearrangement joins TRBV10-3 to TRBJ2-7, with TRBD1 matching 9 bases. The CDR3 contains 14 residues. Germline CDR1 is ENHRY and CDR2 is SYGVKD. The J segment lost 5 bases and the V segment lost 5 bases, leaving 7 bases of the junction unmatched. The DNA for the CDR3 is TGTGCCATCAGTTGGGACAGGGTAGGTGACGAGCAGTACTTC. Protein: CAISWDRVGDEQYF.

V usage is TRBV12-3 or TRBV12-4 and J usage is TRBJ2-5, with 8 positions matching TRBD1. This CDR3 is 15 amino acids long. V dropped 5 bases and J dropped 1; count of bases not matched to a gene: 6. CDR3 coding DNA: TGTGCCAGCAGTGAGACCGACAGGGGCCAAGAGACCCAGTACTTC. It translates to CASSETDRGQETQYF.

This clonotype was detected a few times. This chain joins TRBV15 and TRBJ2-3; D possibly corresponds to TRBD2 (7 bases). The germline gives CDR1 LNHNV, CDR2 YYDKDF (reference sequence). V lost 9 bases and J 6 bases, leaving 16 bases between the germline ends. The CDR3 runs to 13 residues. CDR3 in DNA: TGTGCCACGGGCGGGGGCAGGGAGGATACGCAGTATTTT. Translation: CATGGGREDTQYF.

The rearrangement joins TRBV7-6 to TRBJ1-5, with TRBD1 as a possible D gene (6 bases). The CDR3 sequence is 14 residues long. The V gene lost 5 bases and the J gene lost 6 bases, with 14 bases spanning the gap. Germline V gene lookup returns CDR1 SGHVS and CDR2 FNYEAQ. The CDR3 region is CASSPQDSSQPQHF. CDR3 nucleotide sequence: TGTGCCAGCAGCCCTCAGGACAGTAGTCAGCCCCAGCATTTT.

The rearrangement joins TRBV3-1 to TRBJ1-2; TRBD1 aligns across 9 bases. Germline-derived CDR1 and CDR2 are LGHDT and YNNKEL (reference sequence). The length of the CDR3 is 16 residues. J gave up 4 bases and V 1 base, and 7 bases lay outside the gene matches. The DNA of the CDR3 is TGTGCCAGCAGCCAAGGCCGTAACAGGGGGCTCTATGGCTACACCTTC. It codes for CASSQGRNRGLYGYTF.

This clonotype was detected ten times or more. V is TRBV5-1 and J is TRBJ1-6, with 10 positions matching TRBD1. Germline V gives CDR1 SGHRS, CDR2 YFSETQ. This CDR3 region has 15 residues. J gave up 6 bases and V 3 bases, and 3 bases lay outside the gene matches. This CDR3 reads CASSSGDRGNSPLHF. DNA for the CDR3: TGCGCCAGCAGCTCCGGGGACAGGGGTAATTCACCCCTCCACTTT.

This clonotype appeared many times. J is TRBJ1-2 and V is TRBV7-9; tentatively, D is TRBD1 (5 bases). The V end lost 3 bases, the J end lost 2 bases, and 10 bases lay between the germline ends. The CDR3 runs to 14 residues. CDR1 and CDR2 (germline): SEHNR, FQNEAQ (reference sequence). The CDR3 DNA follows: TGTGCCAGCAGCTTCGCAGGGCAAAACTATGGCTACACCTTC. Translated: CASSFAGQNYGYTF.

In this sample, this clonotype turned up many times. The chain is built from TRBV29-1 and TRBJ2-2; maybe TRBD2 (6 bases). The V end lost 7 bases, the J end lost 2 bases, and 11 bases lay between the germline ends. The germline CDR1 and CDR2 sequences are SQVTM and ANQGSEA. The CDR3 length is 13 residues. Here the CDR3 DNA reads TGCAGCGGGATCGGGGGAAACACCGGGGAGCTGTTTTTT. Translated: CSGIGGNTGELFF.

This clonotype was counted only a few times. The CDR3 spells CASSWRDTDSYEQYF. In DNA form, the CDR3 reads TGCGCCAGCAGCTGGAGGGACACGGATTCCTACGAGCAGTACTTC. J is TRBJ2-7 and V is TRBV5-1; D is possibly TRBD1 or TRBD2 (6 bases each). CDR3 length: 15 amino acids. V was trimmed by 3 bases and J by 1 base, leaving 14 bases between them. CDR1 SGHRS and CDR2 YFSETQ come from the germline V gene.